Sequencing of this T cell receptor beta chain was carried out in a study of T cells in Graves' hyperthyroidism and ophthalmopathy. Whole-study context: Staff took peripheral blood when the initial diagnosis was made, before any treatment began.

This clonotype was recorded a few times. Germline CDR1 SNHLY, CDR2 FYNNEI. The CDR3 spans 21 residues. Trimming removed 2 bases from V and 0 bases from J; junction bases left unmatched: 14. Amplification targeted TCR beta CDR3 regions from RNA transcripts. With the HTBI primer set, the TCR CDR3 went through a first round of RT-PCR. Each CDR3 protein gets one entry after TCRdb re-called the multiplex PCR reads with MiXCR. The sample contains about 300,000 distinct CDR3 sequences, about 19% of which appear only once. The source is a man aged 45-65 years with Graves' ophthalmopathy. The sequenced sample consisted of blood. The chain carries TRBV2 and TRBJ2-1, with TRBD2 identical over 12 bases. The CDR3 DNA reads as TGTGCCAGCAGTGAAAAAGTTAGGCTAGCGGGAGGGCGGAGCTCCTACAATGAGCAGTTCTTC. Residues: CASSEKVRLAGGRSSYNEQFF.